These 32 T cell receptor beta chains were sequenced from one sample in a study of blood T cell repertoires in COVID-19. Some clones are missing from TCRdb's copy, which holds only in-frame ones; the method was immunoSEQ multiplex PCR. The repertoire holds hundreds of thousands of clones, with roughly 86% as singletons. Source material: peripheral blood. Source of these receptors: a woman aged 25 to 39 who had recovered from COVID-19.

V gene TRBV14 combines with J gene TRBJ2-6; D unclear. The V gene's germline CDR1 is SGHDN and CDR2 FVKESK. The ends were cut back, 0 bases at V and 0 bases at J, with 6 bases in the middle. The length of the CDR3 is 16 residues. The CDR3 sequence: CASSQDSVSGANVLTF. CDR3 in DNA: TGTGCCAGCAGCCAAGATTCGGTCTCTGGGGCCAACGTCCTGACTTTC.

CDR3 protein: CASSSLQWQLSEAFF. CDR3 bases: TGTGCCAGCAGTTCGCTGCAGTGGCAGTTGTCGGAGGCTTTCTTT. The J gene is TRBJ1-1, the V gene TRBV27; D is undetermined. This CDR3 contains 15 residues. The V end lost 4 bases, the J end lost 11 bases, and 23 bases lay between the germline ends. The germline gives CDR1 MNHEY, CDR2 SMNVEV (reference sequence).

The table lists this clone with a count of one. The chain employs TRBV5-1 and TRBJ1-2; 8 positions agree with TRBD1. Germline CDR1 reads SGHRS; CDR2 reads YFSETQ. The CDR3 runs 16 residues. V trimming: 2 bases; J trimming: 4 bases; junction bases outside the gene matches: 10. CDR3 amino acids: CASSFSPGQDSYGYTF. In DNA form, the CDR3 reads TGCGCCAGCAGCTTTTCCCCGGGACAGGATTCCTATGGCTACACCTTC.

The rearrangement joins TRBV4-2 to TRBJ2-3, with 15 bases that match TRBD2. V shed 10 bases, J shed 4 bases, and the junction held 27 bases outside the gene matches. This CDR3 spans 22 amino acids. The germline CDR1 and CDR2 sequences are LGHNA and YNFKEQ. This CDR3 reads CATTRDRVRTSGGARGADTQYF. CDR3 sequence (DNA): TGTGCCACCACCCGGGACAGGGTACGGACTAGCGGGGGGGCTCGTGGAGCAGATACGCAGTATTTT.

J is TRBJ2-7 and V is TRBV10-1; D may be TRBD2 (6 bases). CDR3 length equals 14 residues. V gave up 6 bases and J gave up 0 bases, with 12 bases separating them. Germline CDR1 is WNHNN and CDR2 is SYGVQD (reference sequence). CDR3 region: CASRLLGGSYEQYF. CDR3 in DNA: TGCGCCAGCAGACTTCTCGGGGGCTCCTACGAGCAGTACTTC.

The chain uses TRBV6-1 and TRBJ2-1, with D possibly TRBD2 on 6 matching bases. This CDR3 contains 16 residues. In germline, CDR1 is MNHNS, CDR2 SASEGT. The V gene lost 3 bases and the J gene lost 6 bases, with 18 bases spanning the gap. The CDR3 bases are TGTGCCAGCAGTGATTACGGGGGAGCCCGCGGCAATGAGCAGTTCTTC. Residues: CASSDYGGARGNEQFF.

The rearrangement joins TRBV10-2 to TRBJ2-5; 8 bases match TRBD1. CDR3 length: 15 residues. Germline loops: CDR1 WSHSY, CDR2 SAAADI. After removal of 6 bases from V and 4 bases from J, the junction contained 10 bases not matched to a gene. DNA for the CDR3: TGCGCCAGCAGGGCAGGGGGCGGGCGGGGAGAGACCCAGTACTTC. Translating gives CASRAGGGRGETQYF.

The V and J genes are TRBV19 and TRBJ2-1, with TRBD2 identical over 14 bases. The CDR3 consists of 16 residues. Germline CDR1 LNHDA, CDR2 SQIVND (reference sequence). Trimming cost V 10 bases and J 0 bases; bases outside gene matches: 5. CDR3 region: CATRTSGRSSYNEQFF. The CDR3 DNA follows: TGTGCCACCAGGACTAGCGGGAGGAGCTCCTACAATGAGCAGTTCTTC.

The rearrangement uses TRBV25-1 and TRBJ2-1; tentatively, D is TRBD1 (6 bases). V dropped 0 bases and J dropped 7 bases, with 16 bases sitting between them. The CDR3 extends over 16 amino acids. Germline V lookup: CDR1 MGHDK, CDR2 SYGVNS. The CDR3 nucleotides are TGTGCCAGCAGTGAATATGACTCAGGGGCGAGGAATGAGCAGTTCTTC. Translation: CASSEYDSGARNEQFF.

The chain recombines TRBV27 with TRBJ1-1, with D possibly matching TRBD1 (6 bases). The CDR3 spans 15 residues. V lost 4 bases, J lost 0 bases, and 12 bases lay in between. CDR1 is MNHEY and CDR2 is SMNVEV in the germline V gene (reference sequence). CDR3 residues: CASSSYGTLNTEAFF. For the CDR3, the DNA is TGTGCCAGCAGTTCTTACGGGACACTGAACACTGAAGCTTTCTTT.

V and J are TRBV5-1 and TRBJ1-2; D unclear. The V end was cut by 1 base, the J end by 7 bases, with 17 bases between. Germline loops: CDR1 SGHRS, CDR2 YFSETQ. There are 15 residues in the CDR3. CDR3 amino acids: CASSLYVGPEAGYTF. The CDR3 nucleotides read TGCGCCAGCAGCTTGTACGTAGGGCCGGAGGCTGGCTACACCTTC. Full variable domain (rest looked up from reference TRBV5-1 and TRBJ1-2): KAGVTQTPRYLIKTRGQQVTLSCSPISGHRSVSWYQQTPGQGLQFLFEYFSETQRNKGNFPGRFSGRQFSNSRSEMNVSTLELGDSALYLCASSLYVGPEAGYTFGSGTRLTVV.

The genes are TRBV11-2 and TRBJ2-7; D not resolved. The V end lost 5 bases, the J end lost 3 bases, and 20 bases lay between the germline ends. The CDR3 contains 16 residues. Germline V gives CDR1 SGHAT, CDR2 FQNNGV. The CDR3 is CASSPGRVATSYEQYF. Here the CDR3 DNA reads TGTGCCAGCAGCCCGGGTCGGGTGGCCACGAGCTACGAGCAGTACTTC.

The genes are TRBV5-4 and TRBJ1-2, with 7 positions matching TRBD1. Germline lookup yields CDR1 SGHNT and CDR2 YYREEE (reference sequence). This CDR3 region has 13 residues. With 4 bases clipped from V and 4 bases from J, the junction kept 4 bases outside the gene matches. As DNA, the CDR3 is TGTGCCAGCAGCAACAACAGGGGCTATGGCTACACCTTC. It translates to CASSNNRGYGYTF.

The V gene is TRBV24-1, the J gene TRBJ2-2, with D possibly being TRBD1 (6 bases). The CDR3 sequence is 15 residues long. Germline V gives CDR1 KGHDR, CDR2 SFDVKD. Trimming took off 1 base at V and 4 bases at J, with 9 bases between the two ends. The CDR3 DNA reads TGTGCCACCAGTGATTTAGGGACAACCACCGGGGAGCTGTTTTTT. This gives the protein CATSDLGTTTGELFF.

The chain couples TRBV4-1 to TRBJ2-1; 12 nucleotides match TRBD1. Looked up from germline, CDR1 is MGHRA and CDR2 is YSYEKL. V dropped 6 bases and J dropped 9; count of bases not matched to a gene: 9. This CDR3 comprises 15 residues. The CDR3: CASRTGTGGFTEQFF. Here the CDR3 DNA reads TGCGCCAGCAGGACCGGGACAGGGGGCTTCACTGAGCAGTTCTTC.

V usage is TRBV4-1 and J usage is TRBJ1-1; D remains unclear. Germline V CDR1 and CDR2: MGHRA, YSYEKL. Trimming cost V 4 bases and J 0 bases, with 15 bases left between them. There are 16 residues in the CDR3. The CDR3: CASSLILSEMNTEAFF. CDR3 bases: TGCGCCAGCAGCCTCATCCTGTCGGAGATGAACACTGAAGCTTTCTTT.

The rearrangement joins TRBV15 to TRBJ2-1, with 8 bases identical to TRBD1. There are 17 residues in the CDR3. CDR1 is LNHNV and CDR2 is YYDKDF in the germline V gene (reference sequence). V shed 1 base, J shed 4 bases, and the junction held 9 bases outside the gene matches. The CDR3 region is CATSRGVGQGAYNEQFF. CDR3 DNA: TGTGCCACCAGCAGAGGAGTGGGGCAGGGGGCTTACAATGAGCAGTTCTTC.

The CDR3 loop is CSASGGGSGDQEYAFTDTQYF. CDR3 DNA sequence: TGCAGTGCTAGTGGAGGCGGGAGCGGGGATCAAGAATACGCTTTCACAGATACGCAGTATTTT. The rearrangement links TRBV20-1 to TRBJ2-3, with 7 bases identical to TRBD2. This CDR3 comprises 21 residues. V gave up 3 bases and J gave up 2 bases; unmatched junction bases: 26. Germline-derived CDR1 and CDR2 are DFQATT and SNEGSKA (reference sequence).

This clone has a single count. The V gene is TRBV5-4, the J gene TRBJ1-2; no clear D. CDR1 is SGHNT and CDR2 is YYREEE in the germline V gene (reference sequence). This CDR3 region has 15 residues. The V end lost 0 bases, the J end lost 0 bases, and 9 bases lay between the germline ends. CDR3 loop: CASSLGARANYGYTF. CDR3 coding DNA: TGTGCCAGCAGCTTGGGGGCAAGAGCTAACTATGGCTACACCTTC.

J is TRBJ2-7 and V is TRBV11-1, with 7 nucleotides matching TRBD1. The CDR3 runs 14 residues. Per the germline V gene, CDR1 is SGHAT and CDR2 is FQDESV (reference sequence). The J segment lost 3 bases and the V segment lost 4 bases, leaving 6 bases of the junction unmatched. The CDR3 DNA reads TGTGCCAGCAGCTCCGGGACAGTAGTCTACGAGCAGTACTTC. This encodes CASSSGTVVYEQYF.

Concerning this clone itself: The same CDR3 also results from other DNA sequences found in this sample. The V and J genes are TRBV28 and TRBJ1-1; 7 bases line up with TRBD1. The CDR3 spans 13 residues. V dropped 9 bases and J dropped 0; count of bases not matched to a gene: 4. Looked up from germline, CDR1 is MDHEN and CDR2 is SYDVKM. This CDR3 reads CASRDSLNTEAFF. In nucleotides, the CDR3 is TGTGCCAGTCGGGACAGTTTGAACACTGAAGCTTTCTTT.

This clone occurred once. The DNA of the CDR3 is TGCGCCAGCAGCCCAAGCCCTGGCGGTAATGAGCAGTTCTTC. This translates into CASSPSPGGNEQFF. The chain joins TRBV4-3 to TRBJ2-1; D call uncertain. V was cut by 4 bases and J by 7 bases, with 14 bases left in between. CDR1 is LGHNA and CDR2 is YSLEER in the germline V gene. This CDR3 region has 14 residues.

The CDR3 bases are TGTGCCACCAGTGATTCCTTCCGCCTTGGGACTAGTCGGATCAATGAGCAGTTCTTC. Its translation is CATSDSFRLGTSRINEQFF. The V gene is TRBV24-1, the J gene TRBJ2-1; 8 nucleotides align to TRBD2. The CDR3 runs 19 residues. V shed 2 bases and J 6 bases; nucleotides not matched to a gene: 17. Germline V gene lookup returns CDR1 KGHDR and CDR2 SFDVKD.

The chain uses TRBV27 and TRBJ2-3; 11 bases are a match to TRBD2. The ends lost 5 bases at V and 5 bases at J; junction bases unmatched: 6. The germline gives CDR1 MNHEY, CDR2 SMNVEV (reference sequence). CDR3 length equals 15 residues. CDR3 in DNA: TGTGCCAGCAGTCAGGGACTAGCGGCAGAAGATACGCAGTATTTT. Translating it yields CASSQGLAAEDTQYF.

The count of this clone is one. The V and J genes are TRBV4-1 and TRBJ1-5; 8 positions agree with TRBD1. The CDR3 sequence is 19 residues long. The germline V gene has CDR1 MGHRA and CDR2 YSYEKL. Germline trimming cut 0 bases from V and 1 base from J; bases unmatched to any gene: 11. The CDR3 is CASSQDVQGQGRSNQPQHF. The DNA of the CDR3 is TGCGCCAGCAGCCAAGATGTCCAAGGACAGGGTCGAAGCAATCAGCCCCAGCATTTT.

The chain joins TRBV27 to TRBJ1-2; 8 nucleotides agree with TRBD1. This CDR3 contains 15 residues. The V gene end was trimmed by 0 bases and the J gene end by 5 bases; junction bases not matched to a gene: 5. Germline lookup yields CDR1 MNHEY and CDR2 SMNVEV (reference sequence). This CDR3 is CASSLSYTGGYGYTF. DNA for the CDR3: TGTGCCAGCAGTTTATCCTACACAGGGGGGTATGGCTACACCTTC.

J is TRBJ2-3 and V is TRBV28, with 12 bases matching TRBD2. With V trimmed by 2 bases and J by 6 bases, 6 bases remained unmatched. The length of the CDR3 is 16 residues. Germline CDR1 reads MDHEN; CDR2 reads SYDVKM. CDR3: CASSLVRLAGADTQYF. For the CDR3, the DNA is TGTGCCAGCAGTTTAGTCCGACTAGCGGGAGCCGATACGCAGTATTTT.

This clone was found a few times. At the DNA level, this CDR3 is encoded by other sequences in the same sample as well. The genes are TRBV6-1 and TRBJ2-2; a weak D match, TRBD2 (6 bases). The CDR3 is 16 amino acids. V lost 2 bases to trimming and J lost 0 bases, with 10 bases between them. Germline loops: CDR1 MNHNS, CDR2 SASEGT. The DNA of the CDR3 is TGTGCCAGCAGTGAAAGGGGAGGCGCGAACACCGGGGAGCTGTTTTTT. As protein: CASSERGGANTGELFF.

V and J are TRBV27 and TRBJ2-1, with TRBD2 matching over 15 bases. The CDR3 covers 16 residues. Germline CDR1 MNHEY, CDR2 SMNVEV (reference sequence). After removal of 4 bases from V and 7 bases from J, the junction contained 5 bases not matched to a gene. The CDR3 loop is CASSYGLAGGPNEQFF. CDR3 in DNA: TGTGCCAGCAGTTATGGACTAGCGGGAGGGCCGAATGAGCAGTTCTTC.

This rearrangement joins TRBV7-9 to TRBJ2-5, with TRBD2 identical over 10 bases. The CDR3 contains 15 residues. V lost 1 base and J lost 7; bases outside the gene matches: 6. The germline V gene encodes CDR1 SEHNR and CDR2 FQNEAQ (reference sequence). Written as DNA, the CDR3 is TGTGCCAGCAGCTTAGAGCCAGCGGGGGGGATGACCCAGTACTTC. Translating gives CASSLEPAGGMTQYF. Together with reference TRBV7-9 and TRBJ2-5, the CDR3 gives the full variable domain: DTGVSQNPRHKITKRGQNVTFRCDPISEHNRLYWYRQTLGQGPEFLTYFQNEAQLEKSRLLSDRFSAERPKGSFSTLEIQRTEQGDSAMYLCASSLEPAGGMTQYFGPGTRLLVL.

The J gene is TRBJ2-7, the V gene TRBV4-1; 7 nucleotides line up with TRBD2. CDR1 is MGHRA, CDR2 YSYEKL, per germline. The CDR3 runs 16 residues. After removal of 0 bases from V and 5 bases from J, the junction contained 10 bases not matched to a gene. In DNA, the CDR3 is TGCGCCAGCAGCCAAGAAAGGACTAGGACGAGTGACGAGCAGTACTTC. Amino acid sequence: CASSQERTRTSDEQYF.

The chain links TRBV27 to TRBJ2-7; TRBD2 agrees at 11 bases. The germline gives CDR1 MNHEY, CDR2 SMNVEV (reference sequence). This CDR3 has 15 residues. Germline trimming cut 6 bases from V and 3 bases from J; bases unmatched to any gene: 7. The CDR3 protein is CASSGSGRADYEQYF. CDR3 in DNA: TGTGCCAGCAGCGGTAGCGGGAGGGCCGACTACGAGCAGTACTTC.